This TCR beta chain came from a study of OX40 agonist ivuxolimab in advanced cancers. Turning to the overall study: Ivuxolimab was an agonistic, fully human IgG2 monoclonal antibody directed against OX40 (CD134), a costimulatory receptor. Peripheral TCRbeta sequencing aimed to test whether ivuxolimab altered TCR sequence diversity and caused clonal T-cell expansion. The paper describes the monotherapy dose-escalation part (N ≈ 49 patients) of the phase I trial of ivuxolimab. Of the 50 to 55 patients in dose escalation, some 20 had hepatocellular carcinoma, roughly 15 had melanoma, 9 had renal cell carcinoma and 9 had head and neck cancer. A male proportion of 82.7% and a mean age of 60 years, ranging from 23 to 79, were recorded for the dose-escalation cohort. Partial responses were achieved by three dose-escalation patients, of whom one had hepatocellular carcinoma and two had cutaneous melanoma. Patients were allowed to have had prior anti-PD-1, anti-PD-L1 or anti-CTLA-4 therapy, and approximately 40% of the dose-escalation patients had previously received checkpoint inhibitors. Intravenous ivuxolimab was administered to patients every 2 weeks at six dose levels: 0.01, 0.1, 0.3, 1.5, 3 and 10 mg/kg. What the work shows at the level of the full study, not this receptor alone: Low levels of normalized T-cell clonal expansion were also seen in some patients who did not respond. After ivuxolimab, expanded clones were on average more numerous among CD8+ T cells than among CD4+ T cells. The antigen specificity of the peripheral T cells that underwent clonal expansion was not determined. At doses from 0.1 to 3.0 mg/kg, clonal expansion was seen in both CD4+ and CD8+ blood T cells between baseline and week 6. Partial responders in the 0.1-3.0 mg/kg groups had among the lowest normalized peripheral clonal expansion, especially among CD8+ T cells.

As to this clone: Its specific antigen is unknown. Base quality data are lacking; no much larger clone is found one base away.

Genomic DNA was isolated from the sorted cells so that the TCRbeta CDR3 region could be sequenced. TCRbeta CDR3 regions were sequenced using the immunoSEQ Assay. TCRdb carries this immuneACCESS record with in-frame sequences only. Its versions omit some clonotypes, under half of them owing to an unresolved V gene in the studies checked, with the rest unexplained. The sample contains 50,000 to 70,000 clones, roughly 88% of them found a single time. Approximately 1.2% of the sample comes from the top ten. Including cysteine and phenylalanine, the CDR3 has 11 amino acids. Here the CDR3 DNA is all that survives: 33 bases in frame from base 1. CDR1 and CDR2, per the germline V gene, are SGHTA and FQGTGA. Between the V and J ends, shortened by 5 bases and 9 bases respectively, the junction contains 8 bases. The trial excluded patients who had a history of autoimmune disease or who were on systemic immunosuppression. Peripheral blood for TCR sequencing was collected from all dose cohorts at baseline, on cycle 4 day 1, and on cycle 7 day 1. Samples came from an open-label, multicenter, first-in-human phase I dose-escalation trial of ivuxolimab. Adults with locally advanced or metastatic melanoma, renal cell carcinoma, hepatocellular carcinoma or head and neck squamous cell carcinoma were enrolled in the trial. Before TCR sequencing, CD4+ T cells and CD8+ T cells from peripheral blood were sorted into separate populations.

Sequenced here: CD4+ or CD8+ T cells sorted from blood, sampled in a trial of the OX40 agonist ivuxolimab. Recombination joined TRBV7-3 with TRBJ2-1, with a weak D call of TRBD2 (5 bases match). This TCR came from an adult with an advanced solid tumor such as melanoma, head and neck, liver or kidney cancer. The CDR3 reads as follows: CASSLAGEQFF. The DNA sequence reads TGTGCCAGCAGCCTTGCGGGTGAGCAGTTCTTC.